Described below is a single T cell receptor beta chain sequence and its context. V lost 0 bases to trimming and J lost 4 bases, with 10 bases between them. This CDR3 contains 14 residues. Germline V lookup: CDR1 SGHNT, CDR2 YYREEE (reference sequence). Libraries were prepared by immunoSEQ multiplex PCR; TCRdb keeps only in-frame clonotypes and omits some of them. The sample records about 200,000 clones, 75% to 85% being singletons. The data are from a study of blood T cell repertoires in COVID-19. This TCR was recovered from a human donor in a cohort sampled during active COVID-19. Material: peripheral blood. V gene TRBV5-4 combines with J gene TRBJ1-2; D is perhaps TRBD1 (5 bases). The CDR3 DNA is TGTGCCAGCAGCTTGGGGGGGGAAAGCTATGGCTACACCTTC. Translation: CASSLGGESYGYTF.